Each of the 18 T cell receptor beta chains below was sequenced from the same sample in a study of cytomegalovirus exposure and HLA in healthy donors. Both 60 Vbeta primers and 13 Jbeta primers went into the PCR. Some clones are missing from TCRdb's copy, which holds only in-frame ones; the method was immunoSEQ multiplex PCR. The sample shows some 110,000 clones, about four fifths of them seen only once. Sequencing was performed on PBMCs. These receptors were obtained from a man aged 25-45 years in good health and CMV-seropositive.

The chain combines TRBV5-1 with TRBJ2-5; 7 nucleotides agree with TRBD2. V shed 0 bases and J 2 bases; nucleotides not matched to a gene: 7. Germline CDR1 and CDR2: SGHRS and YFSETQ. The CDR3 is made up of 16 amino acids. CDR3 in DNA: TGCGCCAGCAGCTTGGATGCAGCGGGATCGCAAGAGACCCAGTACTTC. Translating it yields CASSLDAAGSQETQYF. Full variable domain (missing parts from reference TRBV5-1 and TRBJ2-5): KAGVTQTPRYLIKTRGQQVTLSCSPISGHRSVSWYQQTPGQGLQFLFEYFSETQRNKGNFPGRFSGRQFSNSRSEMNVSTLELGDSALYLCASSLDAAGSQETQYFGPGTRLLVL.

V is TRBV5-5 and J is TRBJ1-3; possible D gene TRBD1, 5 bases. From germline, CDR1 is SGHKS and CDR2 YYEKEE (reference sequence). Trimming stripped 4 bases from V and 0 bases from J, with 11 bases between. This CDR3 is built from 15 residues. In nucleotides, the CDR3 is TGTGCCAGCAGCGGCAGGGCCAGCTCTGGAAACACCATATATTTT. Its protein is CASSGRASSGNTIYF.

The rearrangement uses TRBV10-3 and TRBJ2-7; perhaps TRBD2 as D (6 bases). The V gene's germline CDR1 is ENHRY and CDR2 SYGVKD. V gave up 3 bases and J gave up 2 bases, with 14 bases separating them. This CDR3 has 15 amino acids. In nucleotides, the CDR3 is TGTGCCATCAGTGAAACTAGCCAGAAACCCTACGAGCAGTACTTC. Translating gives CAISETSQKPYEQYF.

The V gene is TRBV7-2, the J gene TRBJ1-2; 7 nucleotides line up with TRBD1. V was clipped by 5 bases and J by 11 bases; unmatched bases: 8. This CDR3 is built from 12 residues. Looked up from germline, CDR1 is SGHTA and CDR2 is FQGNSA. CDR3 sequence (DNA): TGTGCCAGCAGCGCCGGGACAGCTTATTACACCTTC. It translates to CASSAGTAYYTF.

V gene TRBV9 combines with J gene TRBJ2-1; D is undetermined. Germline V gene sequence: CDR1 SGDLS, CDR2 YYNGEE. The CDR3 length is 15 residues. Trimming left V 0 bases short and J 7 bases short, with 14 bases between. This CDR3 reads CASSVASRLTNEQFF. CDR3 DNA: TGTGCCAGCAGCGTAGCTTCCCGGTTAACTAATGAGCAGTTCTTC. Combining the CDR3 with reference TRBV9 and TRBJ2-1 gives the whole variable domain DSGVTQTPKHLITATGQRVTLRCSPRSGDLSVYWYQQSLDQGLQFLIQYYNGEERAKGNILERFSAQQFPDLHSELNLSSLELGDSALYFCASSVASRLTNEQFFGPGTRLTVL.

The gene calls are TRBV27 and TRBJ2-1; D possibly corresponds to TRBD2 (6 bases). The V end was cut by 3 bases, the J end by 9 bases, with 12 bases between. The CDR3 sequence is 13 residues long. CDR1 is MNHEY and CDR2 is SMNVEV in the germline V gene (reference sequence). The CDR3 protein is CASSLGSAGEQFF. In nucleotides, the CDR3 is TGTGCCAGCAGTTTGGGCTCAGCGGGTGAGCAGTTCTTC.

This clone has a handful of counts. The chain links TRBV28 to TRBJ1-2; D may be TRBD1 (5 bases). Trimming pared 5 bases from V and 3 bases from J, leaving 16 bases between. The CDR3 extends over 15 amino acids. Germline assignment: CDR1 MDHEN and CDR2 SYDVKM. CDR3 DNA sequence: TGTGCCAGCAGTGCATATTGGGGGGATGACTATGGCTACACCTTC. Protein product: CASSAYWGDDYGYTF.

CDR3 sequence reads: CASNGPGADTQYF. CDR3 DNA sequence: TGTGCCAGCAATGGGCCGGGGGCAGATACGCAGTATTTT. This chain links TRBV28 with TRBJ2-3; D possibly corresponds to TRBD2 (6 bases). From germline, CDR1 is MDHEN and CDR2 SYDVKM. The ends were cut back, 7 bases at V and 4 bases at J, with 12 bases in the middle. This CDR3 comprises 13 residues. The variable domain in full, with the rest retrieved from reference TRBV28 and TRBJ2-3, is DVKVTQSSRYLVKRTGEKVFLECVQDMDHENMFWYRQDPGLGLRLIYFSYDVKMKEKGDIPEGYSVSREKKERFSLILESASTNQTSMYLCASNGPGADTQYFGPGTRLTVL.

The rearrangement joins TRBV7-2 to TRBJ1-2; weak D call: TRBD1 (5 bases). Germline loops: CDR1 SGHTA, CDR2 FQGNSA. V dropped 4 bases and J dropped 7 bases, with 16 bases sitting between them. This CDR3 region has 14 residues. The CDR3 is CASSSPGLAGGYTF. In nucleotides, the CDR3 is TGTGCCAGCAGCTCGCCGGGACTAGCGGGTGGCTACACCTTC.

This chain links TRBV7-2 with TRBJ1-1; weak D call: TRBD1 (5 bases). Per germline, CDR1 SGHTA and CDR2 FQGNSA. The ends were cut back, 4 bases at V and 11 bases at J, with 26 bases in the middle. CDR3 length: 16 amino acids. CDR3 residues: CASSSRRDLLISDAFF. Here the CDR3 DNA reads TGTGCCAGCAGCTCGCGCCGGGACTTACTGATAAGTGACGCTTTCTTT.

This chain connects TRBV6-5 to TRBJ2-5; 11 nucleotides align to TRBD1. V was clipped by 6 bases and J by 4 bases; unmatched bases: 4. The CDR3 sequence is 14 residues long. The germline CDR1 and CDR2 sequences are MNHEY and SVGAGI. The CDR3 reads CASSPDRGRETQYF. The CDR3 region has the DNA TGTGCCAGCAGCCCGGACAGGGGGCGAGAGACCCAGTACTTC.

This chain links TRBV4-1 with TRBJ1-1, with D possibly TRBD1 on 5 matching bases. The CDR3 has 14 amino acids. The germline CDR1 and CDR2 sequences are MGHRA and YSYEKL. The V end was cut by 1 base, the J end by 0 bases, with 6 bases between. CDR3 in DNA: TGCGCCAGCAGCCAAGGACAGTTGAACACTGAAGCTTTCTTT. Protein sequence: CASSQGQLNTEAFF.

This sequence joins TRBV15 and TRBJ1-1; D ambiguous. Germline lookup yields CDR1 LNHNV and CDR2 YYDKDF (reference sequence). This CDR3 comprises 15 residues. The V and J ends lost 7 bases and 1 base respectively, with 16 bases between them. The CDR3: CATTADITRNTEAFF. In DNA form, the CDR3 reads TGTGCCACCACCGCTGACATTACTCGGAACACTGAAGCTTTCTTT.

This clone was picked up one time. The genes are TRBV18 and TRBJ1-5; D might be TRBD1 (6 bases). Deletions cut 5 bases from V and 6 bases from J, with 14 bases between. Germline CDR1 reads KGHSH; CDR2 reads LQKENI. The CDR3 loop spans 14 amino acids. CDR3 in DNA: TGTGCCAGCTCATCCTCCGGGACAACTCAGCCCCAGCATTTT. It codes for CASSSSGTTQPQHF.

This chain joins TRBV5-8 and TRBJ2-5; unclear D gene. The J call may be mistaken, given a closer DNA end match to TRBJ2-7. The germline V gene encodes CDR1 SGHTS and CDR2 YDEGEE. The CDR3 runs to 16 residues. CDR3 in DNA: TGTGCCAGCAGCTTAGCTGTCCGGAGAAGCTCCTACGAGCAGTACTTC. Translation: CASSLAVRRSSYEQYF.

The V call is TRBV2, the J call TRBJ2-3, with D possibly TRBD2 on 7 matching bases. The CDR3 has 14 amino acids. CDR1 is SNHLY, CDR2 FYNNEI, per germline. V was trimmed by 8 bases and J by 4 bases, leaving 16 bases between them. This CDR3 is CASGGRGGADTQYF. CDR3 DNA: TGTGCCAGCGGGGGTCGCGGGGGCGCAGATACGCAGTATTTT.

The chain employs TRBV5-4 and TRBJ2-3; D is perhaps TRBD2 (6 bases). CDR1 SGHNT and CDR2 YYREEE come from the germline V gene (reference sequence). This CDR3 contains 14 residues. V was cut by 6 bases and J by 2 bases, with 13 bases left in between. CDR3 sequence: CASNSGGPTDTQYF. The CDR3 DNA is TGTGCCAGCAACTCCGGGGGTCCCACAGATACGCAGTATTTT.

J is TRBJ1-3 and V is TRBV18; the match to TRBD1 covers 7 bases. CDR1 is KGHSH and CDR2 is LQKENI in the germline V gene. With V trimmed by 3 bases and J by 2 bases, 1 base remained unmatched. The CDR3 extends over 14 amino acids. The DNA for the CDR3 is TGTGCCAGCTCACCGGGGACAGCTGGAAACACCATATATTTT. Translation gives CASSPGTAGNTIYF.